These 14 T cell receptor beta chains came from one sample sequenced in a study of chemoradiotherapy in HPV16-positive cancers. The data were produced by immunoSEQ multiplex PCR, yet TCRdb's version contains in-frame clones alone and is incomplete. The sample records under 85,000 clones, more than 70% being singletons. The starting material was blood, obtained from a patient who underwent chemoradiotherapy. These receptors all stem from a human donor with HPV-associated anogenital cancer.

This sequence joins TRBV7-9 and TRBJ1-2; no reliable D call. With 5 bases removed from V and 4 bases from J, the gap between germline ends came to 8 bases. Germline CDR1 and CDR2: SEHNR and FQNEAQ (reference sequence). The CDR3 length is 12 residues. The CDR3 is CASSRGGYGYTF. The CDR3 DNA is TGTGCCAGCAGCCGAGGAGGCTATGGCTACACCTTC.

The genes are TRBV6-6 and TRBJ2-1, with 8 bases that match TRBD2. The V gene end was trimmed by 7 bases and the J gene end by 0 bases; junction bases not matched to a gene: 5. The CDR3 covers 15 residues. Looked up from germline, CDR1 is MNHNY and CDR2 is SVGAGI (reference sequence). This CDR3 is CASKTAGGSYNEQFF. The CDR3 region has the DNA TGTGCCAGCAAAACTGCGGGGGGCTCCTACAATGAGCAGTTCTTC.

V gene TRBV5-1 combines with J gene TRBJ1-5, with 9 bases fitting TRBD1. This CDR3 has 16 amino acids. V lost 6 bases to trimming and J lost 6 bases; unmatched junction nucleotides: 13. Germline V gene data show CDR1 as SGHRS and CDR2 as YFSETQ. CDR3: CASTEGPTGGGQPQHF. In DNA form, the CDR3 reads TGCGCCAGCACCGAGGGGCCAACAGGGGGCGGTCAGCCCCAGCATTTT. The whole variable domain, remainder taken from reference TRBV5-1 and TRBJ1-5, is KAGVTQTPRYLIKTRGQQVTLSCSPISGHRSVSWYQQTPGQGLQFLFEYFSETQRNKGNFPGRFSGRQFSNSRSEMNVSTLELGDSALYLCASTEGPTGGGQPQHFGDGTRLSIL.

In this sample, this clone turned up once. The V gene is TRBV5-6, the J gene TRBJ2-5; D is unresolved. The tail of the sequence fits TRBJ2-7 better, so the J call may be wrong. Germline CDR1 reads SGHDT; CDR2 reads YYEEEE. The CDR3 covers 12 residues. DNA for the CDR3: TGTGCCAGCGCTTTTGGTATCCTCGAGCAGTACTTC. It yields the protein CASAFGILEQYF.

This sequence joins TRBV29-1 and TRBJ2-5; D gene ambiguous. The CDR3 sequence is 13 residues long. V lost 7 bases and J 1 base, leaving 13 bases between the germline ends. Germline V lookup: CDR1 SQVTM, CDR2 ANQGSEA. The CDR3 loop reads CSGISGPQETQYF. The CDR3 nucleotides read TGCAGCGGGATTTCCGGGCCCCAAGAGACCCAGTACTTC.

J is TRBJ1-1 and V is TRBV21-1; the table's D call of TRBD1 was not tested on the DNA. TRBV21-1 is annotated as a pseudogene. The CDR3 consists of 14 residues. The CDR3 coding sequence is TGTGCCAGCTATAACCGGGACAGCAACACTGAAGCTTTCTTT. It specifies CASYNRDSNTEAFF.

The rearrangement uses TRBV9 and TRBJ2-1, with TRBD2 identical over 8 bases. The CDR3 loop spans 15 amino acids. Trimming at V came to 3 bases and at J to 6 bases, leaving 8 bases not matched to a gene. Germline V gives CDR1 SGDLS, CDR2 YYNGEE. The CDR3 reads CASSAFGGASNEQFF. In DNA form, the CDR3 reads TGTGCCAGCAGCGCGTTCGGGGGGGCCAGCAATGAGCAGTTCTTC.

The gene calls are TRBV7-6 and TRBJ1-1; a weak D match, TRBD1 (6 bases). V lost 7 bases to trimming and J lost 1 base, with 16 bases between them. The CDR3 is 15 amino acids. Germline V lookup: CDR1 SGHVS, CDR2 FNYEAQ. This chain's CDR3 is CASNRGGGQNTEAFF. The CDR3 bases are TGTGCCAGCAACCGGGGTGGGGGCCAGAACACTGAAGCTTTCTTT. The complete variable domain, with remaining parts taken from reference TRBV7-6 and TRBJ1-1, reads GAGVSQSPRYKVTKRGQDVALRCDPISGHVSLYWYRQALGQGPEFLTYFNYEAQQDKSGLPNDRFSAERPEGSISTLTIQRTEQRDSAMYRCASNRGGGQNTEAFFGQGTRLTVV.

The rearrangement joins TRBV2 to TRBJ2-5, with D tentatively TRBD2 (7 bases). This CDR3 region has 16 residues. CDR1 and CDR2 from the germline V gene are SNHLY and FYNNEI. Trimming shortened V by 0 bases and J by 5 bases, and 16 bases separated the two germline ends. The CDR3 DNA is TGTGCCAGCAGTGAAGCGTGGAGGGGGGGCGAGGAGACCCAGTACTTC. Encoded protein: CASSEAWRGGEETQYF. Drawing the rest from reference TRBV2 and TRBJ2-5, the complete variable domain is EPEVTQTPSHQVTQMGQEVILRCVPISNHLYFYWYRQILGQKVEFLVSFYNNEISEKSEIFDDQFSVERPDGSNFTLKIRSTKLEDSAMYFCASSEAWRGGEETQYFGPGTRLLVL.

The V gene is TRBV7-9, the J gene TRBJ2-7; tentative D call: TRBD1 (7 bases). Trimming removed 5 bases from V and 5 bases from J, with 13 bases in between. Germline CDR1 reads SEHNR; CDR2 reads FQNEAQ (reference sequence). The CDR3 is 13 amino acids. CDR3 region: CASSPEGAHEQYF. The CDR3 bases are TGTGCCAGCAGCCCGGAGGGGGCCCACGAGCAGTACTTC. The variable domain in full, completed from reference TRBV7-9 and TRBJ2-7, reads DTGVSQNPRHKITKRGQNVTFRCDPISEHNRLYWYRQTLGQGPEFLTYFQNEAQLEKSRLLSDRFSAERPKGSFSTLEIQRTEQGDSAMYLCASSPEGAHEQYFGPGTRLTVT.

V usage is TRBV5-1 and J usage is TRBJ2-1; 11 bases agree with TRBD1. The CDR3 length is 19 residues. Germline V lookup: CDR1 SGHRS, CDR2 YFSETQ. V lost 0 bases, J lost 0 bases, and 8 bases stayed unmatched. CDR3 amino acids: CASSLGTGGSKSSYNEQFF. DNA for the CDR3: TGCGCCAGCAGCTTGGGGACAGGGGGCTCCAAGAGCTCCTACAATGAGCAGTTCTTC.

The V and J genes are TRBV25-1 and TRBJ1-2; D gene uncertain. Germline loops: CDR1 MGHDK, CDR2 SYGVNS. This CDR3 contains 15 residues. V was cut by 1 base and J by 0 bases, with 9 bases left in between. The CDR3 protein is CASSEWEGSNYGYTF. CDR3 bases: TGTGCCAGCAGTGAATGGGAGGGATCTAACTATGGCTACACCTTC.

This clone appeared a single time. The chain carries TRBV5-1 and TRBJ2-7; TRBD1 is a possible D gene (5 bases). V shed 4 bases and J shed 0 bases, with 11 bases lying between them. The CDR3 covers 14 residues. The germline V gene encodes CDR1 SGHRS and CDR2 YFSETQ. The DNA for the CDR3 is TGCGCCAGCAGCACGGACATAAACTCCTACGAGCAGTACTTC. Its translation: CASSTDINSYEQYF. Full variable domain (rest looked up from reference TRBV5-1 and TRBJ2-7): KAGVTQTPRYLIKTRGQQVTLSCSPISGHRSVSWYQQTPGQGLQFLFEYFSETQRNKGNFPGRFSGRQFSNSRSEMNVSTLELGDSALYLCASSTDINSYEQYFGPGTRLTVT.

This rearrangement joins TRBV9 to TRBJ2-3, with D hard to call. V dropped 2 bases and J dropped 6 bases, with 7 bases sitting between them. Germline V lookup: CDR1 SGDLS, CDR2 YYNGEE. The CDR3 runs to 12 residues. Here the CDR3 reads CASSVGDDTQYF. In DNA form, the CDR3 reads TGTGCCAGCAGCGTGGGCGATGATACGCAGTATTTT.